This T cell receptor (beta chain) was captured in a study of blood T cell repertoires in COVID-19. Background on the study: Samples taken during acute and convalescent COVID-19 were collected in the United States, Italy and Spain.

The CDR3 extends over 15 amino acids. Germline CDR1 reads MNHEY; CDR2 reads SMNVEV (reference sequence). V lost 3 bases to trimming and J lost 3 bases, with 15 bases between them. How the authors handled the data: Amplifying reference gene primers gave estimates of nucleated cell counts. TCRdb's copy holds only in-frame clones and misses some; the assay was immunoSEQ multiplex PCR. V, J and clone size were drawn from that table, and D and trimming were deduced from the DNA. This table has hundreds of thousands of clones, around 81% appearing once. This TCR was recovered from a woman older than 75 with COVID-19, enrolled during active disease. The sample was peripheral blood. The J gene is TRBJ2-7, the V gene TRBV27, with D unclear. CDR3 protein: CASSFAAQAHYEQYF. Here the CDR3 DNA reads TGTGCCAGCAGTTTCGCTGCGCAGGCCCACTACGAGCAGTACTTC.